This TCR beta chain stems from a study of CD8 T cells in ankylosing spondylitis. Study conclusions and caveats: Blood from ankylosing spondylitis patients appeared to carry a characteristic roughly 8-variant TCR beta motif.

Via MiXCR, TCRdb re-called the 5' RACE reads, giving one row per CDR3 protein. Of approximately 400,000 distinct CDR3 sequences listed, roughly 18% are singletons. There are a few counts of this clonotype. No antigen is known for it. Between the trimmed V and J ends, which lost 4 bases and 3 bases, there was a span of 21 bases. The CDR3 is 18 amino acids. Germline CDR1 and CDR2: LNHDA and SQIVND (reference sequence). The receptor was derived from a male donor with ankylosing spondylitis. This chain joins TRBV19 and TRBJ2-2, with a weak D call TRBD2 (5 bases). Sequencing was performed on blood, either unsorted or a sorted T cell fraction (not recorded which). CDR3 region: CASSTPIQAGRDTGELFF. The CDR3 coding sequence is TGTGCCAGTAGTACCCCTATCCAGGCGGGTCGGGACACCGGGGAGCTGTTTTTT.